Shown below are 15 T cell receptor beta chains from a single sample sequenced in a study of CD8 T cells in ankylosing spondylitis. TCRdb re-called the 5' RACE reads with MiXCR, one entry per CDR3 protein. The sample has about 360,000 distinct CDR3 sequences; about 20% are singletons. Sequencing was carried out using blood, either unsorted or a sorted T cell fraction (not recorded which). Receptors were obtained from a male donor with ankylosing spondylitis or in good health (not recorded which).

This clonotype was seen many times. The chain employs TRBV10-2 and TRBJ2-7; D unresolved. Germline CDR1 reads WSHSY; CDR2 reads SAAADI. V lost 2 bases, J lost 3 bases, and 5 bases lay in between. The CDR3 is 12 amino acids. In DNA form, the CDR3 reads TGCGCCAGCAGTGAGGGGGTCTACGAGCAGTACTTC. Amino acids: CASSEGVYEQYF.

The V gene is TRBV6-5, the J gene TRBJ2-2; 7 bases match TRBD2. CDR1 MNHEY and CDR2 SVGAGI come from the germline V gene. Trimming took 2 bases from V and 6 from J; bases not matched to a gene: 6. The CDR3 has 15 amino acids. In nucleotides, the CDR3 is TGTGCCAGCAGTTACGATGAAGCGGGACCCGGGGAGCTGTTTTTT. Translating gives CASSYDEAGPGELFF.

This chain uses TRBV5-1 with TRBJ2-4; possible D gene TRBD1, 5 bases. Germline assignment: CDR1 SGHRS and CDR2 YFSETQ. The V gene lost 0 bases and the J gene lost 5 bases, with 12 bases spanning the gap. The CDR3 is 15 residues long. The CDR3 sequence: CASSLGQGRENIQYF. CDR3 in DNA: TGCGCCAGCAGCTTGGGTCAGGGAAGGGAAAACATTCAGTACTTC.

This clonotype was observed a few times. CDR3 region: CAWSAGQGSPWGDEQYF. CDR3 nucleotide sequence: TGTGCCTGGAGCGCGGGACAGGGTTCTCCCTGGGGGGACGAGCAGTACTTC. This chain connects TRBV30 to TRBJ2-7; 9 nucleotides agree with TRBD1. After removal of 3 bases from V and 5 bases from J, the junction contained 17 bases not matched to a gene. The length of the CDR3 is 17 residues. Looked up from germline, CDR1 is GTSNPN and CDR2 is SVGIG (reference sequence).

J is TRBJ1-1 and V is TRBV6-5; perhaps TRBD1 as D (5 bases). Between the trimmed V and J ends, which lost 2 bases and 1 base, there was a span of 14 bases. The CDR3 is 16 amino acids. CDR1 and CDR2 (germline): MNHEY, SVGAGI. CDR3 sequence (DNA): TGTGCCAGCAGTTACGGGGCCCGGGGCCCGAACACTGAAGCTTTCTTT. This gives the protein CASSYGARGPNTEAFF.

The V gene is TRBV10-2, the J gene TRBJ2-3, with D uncertain. The germline CDR1 and CDR2 sequences are WSHSY and SAAADI. There are 13 residues in the CDR3. With 10 bases removed from V and 0 bases from J, the gap between germline ends came to 11 bases. Here the CDR3 reads CATHITSTDTQYF. In DNA form, the CDR3 reads TGCGCCACCCATATTACTAGCACAGATACGCAGTATTTT.

This clonotype has only a few counts. No conserved phenylalanine or tryptophan is present at the end of the CDR3, so a read error is the likely explanation. V and J are TRBV20-1 and TRBJ2-7; a possible D gene is TRBD1 (5 bases). The CDR3 runs 14 residues. Between the trimmed V and J ends, which lost 6 bases and 5 bases, there was a span of 20 bases. In germline, CDR1 is DFQATT, CDR2 SNEGSKA (reference sequence). CDR3 DNA: TGCAGTGCAACCCCCTGGCAGGGCGTCCACGAGCAGTACCTC. Its protein product is CSATPWQGVHEQYL.

This clonotype has more than one count but fewer than ten. This sequence joins TRBV2 and TRBJ2-7, with a tentative D call TRBD1 (6 bases). From germline, CDR1 is SNHLY and CDR2 FYNNEI. Trimming took off 0 bases at V and 2 bases at J, with 14 bases between the two ends. The CDR3 totals 16 residues. This chain's CDR3 is CASSEARDTQAYEQYF. CDR3 coding DNA: TGTGCCAGCAGTGAAGCCAGGGACACTCAGGCCTACGAGCAGTACTTC.

The rearrangement links TRBV25-1 to TRBJ2-1; TRBD2 matches 8 bases. The CDR3 is 12 residues long. J lost 7 bases, V lost 7 bases, and 3 bases had no gene match. Germline V CDR1 and CDR2: MGHDK, SYGVNS. CDR3 in DNA: TGTGCCAGCAAGCGGGGGCGTAATGAGCAGTTCTTC. This encodes CASKRGRNEQFF. The full variable domain, its missing parts supplied by reference TRBV25-1 and TRBJ2-1, is EADIYQTPRYLVIGTGKKITLECSQTMGHDKMYWYQQDPGMELHLIHYSYGVNSTEKGDLSSESTVSRIRTEHFPLTLESARPSHTSQYLCASKRGRNEQFFGPGTRLTVL.

This clonotype occurred a few times. The J gene is TRBJ2-7, the V gene TRBV27; D might be TRBD2 (6 bases). Trimming took 0 bases from V and 7 from J, leaving 19 bases between them. The CDR3 extends over 16 amino acids. The germline V gene has CDR1 MNHEY and CDR2 SMNVEV (reference sequence). In DNA form, the CDR3 reads TGTGCCAGCAGTTTATCTTCGGGGGAGGTTGGATCGGAGCAGTACTTC. This encodes CASSLSSGEVGSEQYF.

This clonotype was found many times. CDR3 nucleotide sequence: TGCAGTGCCACGGACAGGGCGAGCTCCTACAATGAGCAGTTCTTC. It encodes CSATDRASSYNEQFF. The chain employs TRBV20-1 and TRBJ2-1; 8 bases fit TRBD1. V shed 6 bases, J shed 0 bases, and the junction held 7 bases outside the gene matches. The CDR3 spans 15 residues. The germline gives CDR1 DFQATT, CDR2 SNEGSKA (reference sequence).

The V and J genes are TRBV5-1 and TRBJ2-1; 9 positions match TRBD2. The CDR3 has 14 amino acids. Germline assignment: CDR1 SGHRS and CDR2 YFSETQ. J gave up 3 bases and V 4 bases, and 2 bases lay outside the gene matches. The chain's CDR3 is CASSVSGGYNEQFF. The CDR3 DNA reads as TGCGCCAGCAGCGTTAGCGGGGGCTACAATGAGCAGTTCTTC. Supplemented by reference TRBV5-1 and TRBJ2-1, the full variable domain reads KAGVTQTPRYLIKTRGQQVTLSCSPISGHRSVSWYQQTPGQGLQFLFEYFSETQRNKGNFPGRFSGRQFSNSRSEMNVSTLELGDSALYLCASSVSGGYNEQFFGPGTRLTVL.

This clonotype has just a few counts. The chain joins TRBV12-3 or TRBV12-4 to TRBJ2-6; no clear D gene. The CDR3 has 17 residues. The V end was cut by 3 bases, the J end by 1 base, with 13 bases between. The CDR3 bases are TGTGCCAGCAGTTTCCTGGATCTAACATCTGGGGCCAACGTCCTGACTTTC. Its translation: CASSFLDLTSGANVLTF.

The chain couples TRBV27 to TRBJ2-2; 10 bases are shared with TRBD1. This CDR3 is 16 amino acids long. CDR1 and CDR2 (germline): MNHEY, SMNVEV (reference sequence). Trimming cost V 2 bases and J 10 bases; bases outside gene matches: 10. The CDR3 DNA follows: TGTGCCAGCAGTTTAACCGGGACAGGGGCGACAGAGGAGCTGTTTTTT. The encoded protein is CASSLTGTGATEELFF.

A few counts support this clonotype. In DNA form, the CDR3 reads TGTGCCAGCAGCAACCCCACAGGGGGGACCCAGTACTTC. This translates into CASSNPTGGTQYF. V is TRBV11-2 and J is TRBJ2-5; 8 bases fit TRBD1. This CDR3 contains 13 residues. With 5 bases clipped from V and 7 bases from J, the junction kept 6 bases outside the gene matches. The germline gives CDR1 SGHAT, CDR2 FQNNGV.